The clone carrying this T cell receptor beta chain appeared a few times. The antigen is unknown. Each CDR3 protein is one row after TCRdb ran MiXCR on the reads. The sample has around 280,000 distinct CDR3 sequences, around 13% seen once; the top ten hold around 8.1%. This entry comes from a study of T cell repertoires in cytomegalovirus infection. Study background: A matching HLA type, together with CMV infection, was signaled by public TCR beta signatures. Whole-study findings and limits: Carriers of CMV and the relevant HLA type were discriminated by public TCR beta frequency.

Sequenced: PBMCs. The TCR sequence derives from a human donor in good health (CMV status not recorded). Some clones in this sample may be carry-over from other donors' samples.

CDR3 loop: CASSPRWGDTDTQYF. DNA of the CDR3: TGTGCCAGCAGCCCCCGGTGGGGGGACACAGATACGCAGTATTTT. The chain recombines TRBV7-2 with TRBJ2-3; D is perhaps TRBD2 (6 bases). Germline lookup yields CDR1 SGHTA and CDR2 FQGNSA. The V end was cut by 5 bases, the J end by 2 bases, with 14 bases between. There are 15 residues in the CDR3.